What follows are 12 T cell receptor beta chains derived from one specimen sequenced in a study of cytomegalovirus exposure and HLA in healthy donors. The primer mix had 60 Vbeta and 13 Jbeta primers. Measured with immunoSEQ multiplex PCR; TCRdb has only the in-frame clones, and not every one. The repertoire shows tens of thousands of clones; the top ten hold roughly 5%. The source material was PBMCs. These receptors all come from a woman aged 40 to 50 in good health and CMV-seropositive.

The chain recombines TRBV11-2 with TRBJ2-5; the match to TRBD2 covers 7 bases. Germline V gene data show CDR1 as SGHAT and CDR2 as FQNNGV. Trimming took 4 bases from V and 5 from J; bases not matched to a gene: 4. The CDR3 has 13 residues. The CDR3 spells CASSWGREETQYF. CDR3 DNA sequence: TGTGCCAGCAGCTGGGGGAGGGAGGAGACCCAGTACTTC.

J is TRBJ2-1 and V is TRBV5-1; 7 positions match TRBD2. CDR3 length: 15 residues. V shed 0 bases, J shed 10 bases, and the junction held 10 bases outside the gene matches. CDR1 and CDR2 from the germline V gene are SGHRS and YFSETQ. The CDR3 coding sequence is TGCGCCAGCAGCTTGGAGCCTAGCGGAGGAAGGGAGCAGTTCTTC. Protein: CASSLEPSGGREQFF.

CDR3 amino acids: CASSDSNRGVYNSPLHF. CDR3 bases: TGTGCCAGCAGTGACTCGAACAGGGGGGTCTATAATTCACCCCTCCACTTT. The gene calls are TRBV6-4 and TRBJ1-6; 8 bases map to TRBD1. The CDR3 is 17 amino acids. Per germline, CDR1 MRHNA and CDR2 SNTAGT. V lost 0 bases to trimming and J lost 3 bases; unmatched junction nucleotides: 4.

V usage is TRBV11-3 and J usage is TRBJ2-1, with TRBD1 matching over 7 bases. The junction had 5 bases not matched to a gene; V was cut back by 0 bases and J by 0 bases. The CDR3 loop spans 17 amino acids. CDR1 is SGHNT and CDR2 is YENEEA in the germline V gene. Written as DNA, the CDR3 is TGTGCCAGCAGCTTAGAAATCGGGACAGACTCCTACAATGAGCAGTTCTTC. Translation gives CASSLEIGTDSYNEQFF.

The chain links TRBV4-1 to TRBJ2-5, with 11 nucleotides matching TRBD1. This CDR3 has 17 amino acids. V was clipped by 4 bases and J by 5 bases; unmatched bases: 12. The germline gives CDR1 MGHRA, CDR2 YSYEKL. CDR3 protein: CASSLTRDRGFRETQYF. The CDR3 DNA reads as TGCGCCAGCAGCCTAACCCGGGACAGGGGGTTTCGGGAGACCCAGTACTTC.

As to this clone: This sample includes further DNA sequences coding for the same CDR3. The chain is built from TRBV4-1 and TRBJ2-1; 12 nucleotides agree with TRBD2. J gave up 3 bases and V 5 bases, and 8 bases lay outside the gene matches. Germline values: CDR1 MGHRA, CDR2 YSYEKL. This CDR3 is 17 amino acids long. Written as DNA, the CDR3 is TGCGCCAGCAGCTTTGGGACTAGCGGGCATTTCTACAATGAGCAGTTCTTC. Translating gives CASSFGTSGHFYNEQFF.

This sequence joins TRBV7-9 and TRBJ2-7, with 10 bases that match TRBD1. CDR1 and CDR2 from the germline V gene are SEHNR and FQNEAQ (reference sequence). The CDR3 totals 15 residues. J was trimmed by 6 bases and V by 5 bases; bases with no gene match: 10. CDR3 sequence: CASSPPGTGDREQYF. Written as DNA, the CDR3 is TGTGCCAGCAGCCCGCCGGGGACAGGGGATCGCGAGCAGTACTTC.

The rearrangement uses TRBV9 and TRBJ2-4, with 10 bases fitting TRBD1. The trim removed 4 bases at V and 0 bases at J, leaving 7 bases unmatched. CDR3 length: 17 amino acids. Germline CDR1 and CDR2: SGDLS and YYNGEE. The CDR3 loop reads CASSPRTGGIAKNIQYF. CDR3 nucleotide sequence: TGTGCCAGCAGCCCTCGGACAGGGGGAATAGCCAAAAACATTCAGTACTTC.

The chain links TRBV7-9 to TRBJ1-1; D is undetermined. Germline CDR1 reads SEHNR; CDR2 reads FQNEAQ (reference sequence). The CDR3 consists of 18 residues. Trimming removed 1 base at V and 3 bases at J, with 21 bases between. Here the CDR3 reads CASSLGWSIGGFYTEAFF. CDR3 DNA: TGTGCCAGCAGCTTAGGGTGGTCGATCGGAGGATTTTACACTGAAGCTTTCTTT. Full variable domain (remainder filled in from reference TRBV7-9 and TRBJ1-1): DTGVSQNPRHKITKRGQNVTFRCDPISEHNRLYWYRQTLGQGPEFLTYFQNEAQLEKSRLLSDRFSAERPKGSFSTLEIQRTEQGDSAMYLCASSLGWSIGGFYTEAFFGQGTRLTVV.

V and J are TRBV13 and TRBJ2-3, with TRBD2 as a possible D gene (5 bases). V lost 7 bases, J lost 4 bases, and 15 bases lay in between. Germline V gives CDR1 PRHDT, CDR2 FYEKMQ (reference sequence). This CDR3 is 14 amino acids long. The CDR3 sequence: CASKDSTGPDTQYF. The CDR3 bases are TGTGCCAGCAAGGACTCGACCGGCCCAGATACGCAGTATTTT. Complete variable domain (other parts from reference TRBV13 and TRBJ2-3): AAGVIQSPRHLIKEKRETATLKCYPIPRHDTVYWYQQGPGQDPQFLISFYEKMQSDKGSIPDRFSAQQFSDYHSELNMSSLELGDSALYFCASKDSTGPDTQYFGPGTRLTVL.

This rearrangement joins TRBV5-1 to TRBJ1-1; D gene unclear. Germline V gene lookup returns CDR1 SGHRS and CDR2 YFSETQ. The length of the CDR3 is 13 residues. The V and J ends lost 0 bases and 1 base respectively, with 4 bases between them. The CDR3 reads CASSLAWNTEAFF. The CDR3 coding sequence is TGCGCCAGCAGCTTGGCATGGAACACTGAAGCTTTCTTT.

This chain joins TRBV27 and TRBJ2-5, with TRBD2 identical over 12 bases. The CDR3 has 16 residues. J lost 2 bases, V lost 5 bases, and 6 bases had no gene match. Germline loops: CDR1 MNHEY, CDR2 SMNVEV (reference sequence). The CDR3 loop reads CASSPILAGGQETQYF. CDR3 nucleotide sequence: TGTGCCAGCAGTCCAATACTAGCGGGGGGTCAAGAGACCCAGTACTTC.